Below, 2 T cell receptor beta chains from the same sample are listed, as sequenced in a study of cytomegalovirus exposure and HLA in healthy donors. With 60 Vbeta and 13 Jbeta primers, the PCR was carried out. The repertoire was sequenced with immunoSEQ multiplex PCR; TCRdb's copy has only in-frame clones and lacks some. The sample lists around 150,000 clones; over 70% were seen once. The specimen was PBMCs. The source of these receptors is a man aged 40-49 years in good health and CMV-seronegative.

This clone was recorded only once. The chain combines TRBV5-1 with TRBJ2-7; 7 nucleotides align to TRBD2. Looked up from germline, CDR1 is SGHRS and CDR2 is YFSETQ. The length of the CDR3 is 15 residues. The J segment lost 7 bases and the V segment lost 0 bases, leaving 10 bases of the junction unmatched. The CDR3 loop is CASSLVGEGLREQYF. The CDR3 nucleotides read TGCGCCAGCAGCTTGGTGGGGGAGGGCCTTCGTGAGCAGTACTTC.

This CDR3 is CASKGGGQSYEQYF. In DNA, the CDR3 is TGTGCCAGCAAAGGAGGGGGCCAATCCTACGAGCAGTACTTC. The chain employs TRBV27 and TRBJ2-7, with D maybe TRBD1 (7 bases). The V and J ends lost 7 bases and 1 base respectively, with 14 bases between them. This CDR3 is built from 14 residues. In germline, CDR1 is MNHEY, CDR2 SMNVEV (reference sequence).